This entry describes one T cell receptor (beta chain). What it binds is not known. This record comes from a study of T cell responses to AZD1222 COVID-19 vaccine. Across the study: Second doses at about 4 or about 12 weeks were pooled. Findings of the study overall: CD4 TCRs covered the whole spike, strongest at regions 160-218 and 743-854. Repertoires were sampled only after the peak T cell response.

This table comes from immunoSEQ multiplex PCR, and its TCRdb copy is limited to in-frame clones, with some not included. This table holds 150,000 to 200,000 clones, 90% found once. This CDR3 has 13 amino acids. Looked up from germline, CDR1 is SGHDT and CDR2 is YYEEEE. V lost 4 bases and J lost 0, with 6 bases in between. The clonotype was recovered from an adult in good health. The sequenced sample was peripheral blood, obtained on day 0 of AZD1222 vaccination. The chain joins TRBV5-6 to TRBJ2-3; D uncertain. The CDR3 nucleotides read TGTGCCAGCAGCCCGGGTAGCACAGATACGCAGTATTTT. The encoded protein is CASSPGSTDTQYF.